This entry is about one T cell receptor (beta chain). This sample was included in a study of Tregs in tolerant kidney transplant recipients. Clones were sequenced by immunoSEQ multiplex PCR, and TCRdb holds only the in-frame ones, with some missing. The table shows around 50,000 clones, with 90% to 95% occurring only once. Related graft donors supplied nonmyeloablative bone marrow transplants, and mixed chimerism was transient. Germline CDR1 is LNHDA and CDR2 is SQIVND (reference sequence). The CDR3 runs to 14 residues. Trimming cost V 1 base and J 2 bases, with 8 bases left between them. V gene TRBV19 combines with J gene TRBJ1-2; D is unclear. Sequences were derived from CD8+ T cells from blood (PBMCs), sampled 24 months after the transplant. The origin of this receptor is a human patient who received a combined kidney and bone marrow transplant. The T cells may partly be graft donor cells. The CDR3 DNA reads TGTGCCAGTAGTATAGCTTCCTTAAACTATGGCTACACCTTC. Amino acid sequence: CASSIASLNYGYTF.